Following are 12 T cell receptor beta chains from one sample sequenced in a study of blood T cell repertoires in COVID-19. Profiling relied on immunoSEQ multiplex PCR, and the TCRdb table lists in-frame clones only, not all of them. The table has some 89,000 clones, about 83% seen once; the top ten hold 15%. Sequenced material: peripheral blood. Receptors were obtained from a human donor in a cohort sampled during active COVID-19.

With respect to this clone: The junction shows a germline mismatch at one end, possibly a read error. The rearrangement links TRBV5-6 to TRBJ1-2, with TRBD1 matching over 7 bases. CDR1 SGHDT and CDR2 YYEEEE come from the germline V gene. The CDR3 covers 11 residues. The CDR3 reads CASSPGAGTVF. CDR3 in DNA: TGTGCCAGCAGCCCCGGGGCCGGGACAGTATTC.

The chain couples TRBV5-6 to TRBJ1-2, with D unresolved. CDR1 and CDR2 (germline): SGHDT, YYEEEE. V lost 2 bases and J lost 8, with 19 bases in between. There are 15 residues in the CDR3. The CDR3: CASSFYGPGRLGYTF. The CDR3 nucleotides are TGTGCCAGCAGCTTTTACGGACCTGGGAGGTTGGGCTACACCTTC.

CDR3 bases: TGTGCCAGCAGGGCCACACCATCGGAAAAACTGTTTTTT. Amino acid sequence: CASRATPSEKLFF. The J gene is TRBJ1-4, the V gene TRBV2; no clear D gene. Trimming removed 6 bases from V and 8 bases from J, with 13 bases in between. This CDR3 is built from 13 residues. Germline values: CDR1 SNHLY, CDR2 FYNNEI.

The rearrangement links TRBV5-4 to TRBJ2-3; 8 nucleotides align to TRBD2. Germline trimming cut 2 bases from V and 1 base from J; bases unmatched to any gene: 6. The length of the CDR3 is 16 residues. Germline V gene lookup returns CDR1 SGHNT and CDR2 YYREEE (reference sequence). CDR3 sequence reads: CASSFYRGGGTDTQYF. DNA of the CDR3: TGTGCCAGCAGCTTCTACCGGGGGGGCGGCACAGATACGCAGTATTTT.

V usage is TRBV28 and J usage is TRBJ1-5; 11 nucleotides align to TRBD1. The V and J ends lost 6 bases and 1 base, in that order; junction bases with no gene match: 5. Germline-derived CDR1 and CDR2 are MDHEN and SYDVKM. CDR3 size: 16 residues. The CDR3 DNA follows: TGTGCCAGCAGAACCGGGACAGGGGGAAGCAATCAGCCCCAGCATTTT. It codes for CASRTGTGGSNQPQHF.

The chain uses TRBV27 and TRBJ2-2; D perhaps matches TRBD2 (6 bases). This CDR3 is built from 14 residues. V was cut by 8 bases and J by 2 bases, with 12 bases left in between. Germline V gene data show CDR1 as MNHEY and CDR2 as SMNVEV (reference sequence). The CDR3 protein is CASCRDSNTGELFF. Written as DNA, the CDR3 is TGTGCCAGCTGTCGGGACTCCAACACCGGGGAGCTGTTTTTT.

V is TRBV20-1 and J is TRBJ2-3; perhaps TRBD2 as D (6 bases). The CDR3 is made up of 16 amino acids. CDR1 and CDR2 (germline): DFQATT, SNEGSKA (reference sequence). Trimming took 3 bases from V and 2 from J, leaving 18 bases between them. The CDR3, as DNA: TGCAGTGCTAGTAAGCGCGGGGATGTGTCCACAGATACGCAGTATTTT. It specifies CSASKRGDVSTDTQYF.

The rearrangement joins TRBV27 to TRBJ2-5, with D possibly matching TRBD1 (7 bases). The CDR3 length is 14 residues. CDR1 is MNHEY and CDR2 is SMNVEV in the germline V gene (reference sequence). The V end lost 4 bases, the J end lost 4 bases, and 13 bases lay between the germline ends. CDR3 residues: CASSWGDSPETQYF. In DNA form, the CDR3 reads TGTGCCAGCAGTTGGGGGGACAGCCCAGAGACCCAGTACTTC.

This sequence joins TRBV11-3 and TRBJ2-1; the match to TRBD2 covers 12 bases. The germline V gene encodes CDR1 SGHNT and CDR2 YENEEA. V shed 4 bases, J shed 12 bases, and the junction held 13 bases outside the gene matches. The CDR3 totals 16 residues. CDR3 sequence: CASSSSTSGRKSRQFF. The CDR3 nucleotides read TGTGCCAGCAGCTCTTCGACTAGCGGGAGAAAATCCCGGCAGTTCTTC.

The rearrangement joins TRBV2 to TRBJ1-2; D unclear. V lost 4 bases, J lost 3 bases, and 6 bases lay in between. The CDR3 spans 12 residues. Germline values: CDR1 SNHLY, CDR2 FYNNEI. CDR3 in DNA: TGTGCCAGCAGTGGAGAATACTATGGCTACACCTTC. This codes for CASSGEYYGYTF.

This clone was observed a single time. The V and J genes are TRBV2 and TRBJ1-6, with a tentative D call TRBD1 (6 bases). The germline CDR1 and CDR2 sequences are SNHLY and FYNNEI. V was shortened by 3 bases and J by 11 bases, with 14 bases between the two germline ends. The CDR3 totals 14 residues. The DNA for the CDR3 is TGTGCCAGCAGTGACAGGGACATTCCGGCACCCCTCCACTTT. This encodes CASSDRDIPAPLHF.

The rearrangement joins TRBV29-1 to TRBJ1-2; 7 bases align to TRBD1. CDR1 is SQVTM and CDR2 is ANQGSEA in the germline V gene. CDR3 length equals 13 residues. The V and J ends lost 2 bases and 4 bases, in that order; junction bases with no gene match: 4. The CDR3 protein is CSVETGVSYGYTF. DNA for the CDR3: TGCAGCGTTGAAACAGGGGTCAGCTATGGCTACACCTTC.